Listed here are 22 T cell receptor beta chains from one sample, sequenced in a study of T cells in Graves' hyperthyroidism and ophthalmopathy. The CDR3 regions of TCR beta were amplified from RNA transcripts. The TCR CDR3 first-round RT-PCR relied on the HTBI primer set. One entry per CDR3 protein results from TCRdb running MiXCR on the multiplex PCR reads. Among 490,000 or so distinct CDR3 sequences listed, less than 20% were seen once. The sequencing sample was made of blood. Receptor source: a man aged 40-55 years with Graves' ophthalmopathy.

This clonotype was recorded at least ten times. This sequence joins TRBV28 and TRBJ2-7; possible D gene TRBD1, 5 bases. Between the trimmed V and J ends, which lost 4 bases and 2 bases, there was a span of 12 bases. This CDR3 region has 14 residues. Germline assignment: CDR1 MDHEN and CDR2 SYDVKM. The CDR3 DNA sequence: TGTGCCAGCAGTTCTCTCAGGGTAACCTACGAGCAGTACTTC. This gives the protein CASSSLRVTYEQYF. The entire variable domain, with the rest obtained from reference TRBV28 and TRBJ2-7, is as follows: DVKVTQSSRYLVKRTGEKVFLECVQDMDHENMFWYRQDPGLGLRLIYFSYDVKMKEKGDIPEGYSVSREKKERFSLILESASTNQTSMYLCASSSLRVTYEQYFGPGTRLTVT.

J is TRBJ2-7 and V is TRBV3-1; D gene uncertain. Deletions cut 6 bases from V and 3 bases from J, with 15 bases between. Per the germline V gene, CDR1 is LGHDT and CDR2 is YNNKEL (reference sequence). The length of the CDR3 is 14 residues. The CDR3 DNA sequence: TGTGCCAGCAGTCCTTCCGGAAGCTTCTACGAGCAGTACTTC. Its translation: CASSPSGSFYEQYF.

The chain couples TRBV5-4 to TRBJ2-2; possible D gene TRBD2, 6 bases. Per the germline V gene, CDR1 is SGHNT and CDR2 is YYREEE (reference sequence). The length of the CDR3 is 15 residues. V lost 3 bases and J lost 0, with 9 bases in between. The CDR3 loop is CASSWDWANTGELFF. The CDR3 region has the DNA TGTGCCAGCAGCTGGGACTGGGCGAACACCGGGGAGCTGTTTTTT.

This clonotype was seen only a few times. The genes are TRBV9 and TRBJ2-1, with 9 positions matching TRBD2. Germline values: CDR1 SGDLS, CDR2 YYNGEE. V shed 7 bases and J 3 bases; nucleotides not matched to a gene: 11. CDR3 length: 16 amino acids. The CDR3 nucleotides are TGTGCCAGCCAGGGAGCTAGCGGGACAAACTACAATGAGCAGTTCTTC. Encoded protein: CASQGASGTNYNEQFF.

The rearrangement uses TRBV20-1 and TRBJ2-3; 16 bases line up with TRBD2. Unmatched junction bases numbered 8, after V lost 2 bases and J lost 9 bases. There are 16 residues in the CDR3. Germline V gene data show CDR1 as DFQATT and CDR2 as SNEGSKA (reference sequence). As DNA, the CDR3 is TGCAGTGCTAGAACCCCGGGACTAGCGGGAGGGCACACGCAGTATTTT. As protein: CSARTPGLAGGHTQYF.

The chain is built from TRBV24-1 and TRBJ2-3; TRBD2 agrees at 10 bases. The length of the CDR3 is 17 residues. CDR1 is KGHDR and CDR2 is SFDVKD in the germline V gene. V lost 1 base to trimming and J lost 6 bases; unmatched junction nucleotides: 9. The DNA for the CDR3 is TGTGCCACCAGTGATTTCGCGGTAGCGGGAGGCGGTGATACGCAGTATTTT. Encoded protein: CATSDFAVAGGGDTQYF.

The chain joins TRBV24-1 to TRBJ2-1; D is ambiguous. V lost 9 bases and J 8 bases, leaving 13 bases between the germline ends. Germline-derived CDR1 and CDR2 are KGHDR and SFDVKD. The CDR3 runs to 12 residues. The CDR3 DNA follows: TGTGCCACCTTCTTGACGCTGGATGAGCAGTTCTTC. Translated, it gives CATFLTLDEQFF.

This clonotype has more than one count but fewer than ten. The chain recombines TRBV5-1 with TRBJ2-3, with TRBD2 matching 9 bases. Trimming cost V 1 base and J 2 bases; bases outside gene matches: 5. The germline CDR1 and CDR2 sequences are SGHRS and YFSETQ. The CDR3 has 16 amino acids. CDR3 region: CASSLSSGKSTDTQYF. CDR3 DNA: TGCGCCAGCAGCTTGTCTAGCGGGAAGTCCACAGATACGCAGTATTTT.

This clonotype has ten or more counts. V and J are TRBV12-3 or TRBV12-4 and TRBJ2-7; 10 nucleotides line up with TRBD2. The CDR3 extends over 17 amino acids. V lost 3 bases to trimming and J lost 5 bases; unmatched junction nucleotides: 13. Written as DNA, the CDR3 is TGTGCCAGCAGTTTCGAACTAGCGGGACGCACGACTGACGAGCAGTACTTC. Translation gives CASSFELAGRTTDEQYF.

The chain carries TRBV12-3 or TRBV12-4 and TRBJ1-5; possibly TRBD1 for D (5 bases). The CDR3 loop spans 13 amino acids. V was clipped by 2 bases and J by 7 bases, with 9 bases between them. The CDR3 coding sequence is TGTGCCAGCAGTTTATGGGGGAGACAGCCCCAGCATTTT. It translates to CASSLWGRQPQHF.

This clonotype occurred many times. One end of the junction fails to match germline, which may point to a read error. V gene TRBV18 combines with J gene TRBJ2-1; 10 bases agree with TRBD2. Germline CDR1 and CDR2: KGHSH and LQKENI. There are 15 residues in the CDR3. The CDR3 sequence: CASSSPGLATHEQFF. For the CDR3, the DNA is TGTGCCAGCTCATCACCGGGACTAGCGACTCATGAGCAGTTCTTC.

This clonotype was counted ten times or more. The gene calls are TRBV7-8 and TRBJ2-3; 10 bases align to TRBD2. The V gene's germline CDR1 is SGHVS and CDR2 FQNEAQ. The CDR3 has 14 amino acids. V dropped 7 bases and J dropped 5; count of bases not matched to a gene: 6. CDR3 DNA: TGTGCCAGCACCGGGACTAGCGCGGGAGATACGCAGTATTTT. It translates to CASTGTSAGDTQYF.

A word on this clonotype: A read error may be the cause here, since a much bigger clone is one base away. The genes are TRBV11-2 and TRBJ1-4, with D unresolved. The CDR3 length is 14 residues. The germline V gene has CDR1 SGHAT and CDR2 FQNNGV. The CDR3 DNA sequence: TGTGCCGGCAGCTTAGGTCAGAGTAATGAAAAACTGTTTTTT. This translates into CAGSLGQSNEKLFF.

Ten or more counts support this clonotype. The chain employs TRBV18 and TRBJ1-1; D gene ambiguous. In germline, CDR1 is KGHSH, CDR2 LQKENI. The CDR3 length is 14 residues. V lost 3 bases to trimming and J lost 0 bases, with 8 bases between them. The CDR3 sequence: CASSPIHLNTEAFF. Written as DNA, the CDR3 is TGTGCCAGCTCACCGATCCATTTGAACACTGAAGCTTTCTTT. Supplemented by reference TRBV18 and TRBJ1-1, the full variable domain reads NAGVMQNPRHLVRRRGQEARLRCSPMKGHSHVYWYRQLPEEGLKFMVYLQKENIIDESGMPKERFSAEFPKEGPSILRIQQVVRGDSAAYFCASSPIHLNTEAFFGQGTRLTVV.

This clonotype was recorded many times. For the CDR3, the DNA is TGTGCCAGCAGTTTCACAGGGATTCGCGAGCAGTACTTC. It is translated as CASSFTGIREQYF. This sequence joins TRBV6-2 or TRBV6-3 and TRBJ2-7, with TRBD1 as a possible D gene (6 bases). The germline gives CDR1 MNHEY, CDR2 SVGEGT. Trimming stripped 4 bases from V and 6 bases from J, with 13 bases between. This CDR3 contains 13 residues.

This clonotype was counted ten times or more. This CDR3 is CASSLSPLGAGAEAFF. CDR3 coding DNA: TGTGCCAGCAGCTTATCCCCCCTGGGGGCTGGGGCTGAAGCTTTCTTT. V is TRBV7-6 and J is TRBJ1-1; D may be TRBD1 (6 bases). The CDR3 sequence is 16 residues long. Trimming stripped 2 bases from V and 6 bases from J, with 19 bases between. Looked up from germline, CDR1 is SGHVS and CDR2 is FNYEAQ. Looking up the rest from reference TRBV7-6 and TRBJ1-1 gives the full variable domain: GAGVSQSPRYKVTKRGQDVALRCDPISGHVSLYWYRQALGQGPEFLTYFNYEAQQDKSGLPNDRFSAERPEGSISTLTIQRTEQRDSAMYRCASSLSPLGAGAEAFFGQGTRLTVV.

This clonotype was recorded at least ten times. The V gene is TRBV18, the J gene TRBJ2-7; D might be TRBD1 (6 bases). Germline V lookup: CDR1 KGHSH, CDR2 LQKENI. Trimming took off 0 bases at V and 5 bases at J, with 11 bases between the two ends. The CDR3 totals 14 residues. Here the CDR3 reads CASSPPSGVNEQYF. In DNA, the CDR3 is TGTGCCAGCTCACCACCGTCAGGGGTGAACGAGCAGTACTTC. The full variable domain, completed using reference TRBV18 and TRBJ2-7, is NAGVMQNPRHLVRRRGQEARLRCSPMKGHSHVYWYRQLPEEGLKFMVYLQKENIIDESGMPKERFSAEFPKEGPSILRIQQVVRGDSAAYFCASSPPSGVNEQYFGPGTRLTVT.

In its sample, this clonotype was seen many times. V gene TRBV11-3 combines with J gene TRBJ2-1; D tentatively fits TRBD1 or TRBD2 (6 bases each). This CDR3 has 14 amino acids. Between the trimmed V and J ends, which lost 1 base and 7 bases, there was a span of 11 bases. CDR1 is SGHNT and CDR2 is YENEEA in the germline V gene. The CDR3 loop is CASSLGGAVNEQFF. CDR3 DNA: TGTGCCAGCAGCTTAGGGGGGGCGGTGAATGAGCAGTTCTTC.

This clonotype was observed a few times. This chain joins TRBV4-2 and TRBJ2-7; maybe TRBD2 (5 bases). CDR1 and CDR2 from the germline V gene are LGHNA and YNFKEQ. The V end lost 3 bases, the J end lost 6 bases, and 12 bases lay between the germline ends. CDR3 size: 13 residues. The CDR3 nucleotides read TGTGCCAGCAGCCAGGGCGGACTGAGCGAGCAGTACTTC. This encodes CASSQGGLSEQYF.

This clonotype was counted a single time. J is TRBJ1-4 and V is TRBV30; D unresolved. Trimming took 5 bases from V and 6 from J, leaving 7 bases between them. The germline CDR1 and CDR2 sequences are GTSNPN and SVGIG (reference sequence). The CDR3 is 11 residues long. For the CDR3, the DNA is TGTGCCTGGGGCGATGATGAAAAACTGTTTTTT. This sequence encodes CAWGDDEKLFF.

This chain links TRBV29-1 with TRBJ1-1; maybe TRBD1 (5 bases). V was clipped by 4 bases and J by 1 base, with 16 bases between them. There are 15 residues in the CDR3. The V gene's germline CDR1 is SQVTM and CDR2 ANQGSEA. The CDR3 DNA is TGCAGCGTTGCCTTTGGGGCAGCTGGGAACACTGAAGCTTTCTTT. Its translation is CSVAFGAAGNTEAFF.

This clonotype was seen a handful of times. CDR3 amino acids: CASSWGANEKLFF. The DNA for the CDR3 is TGTGCCAGCAGCTGGGGGGCTAATGAAAAACTGTTTTTT. The chain links TRBV3-1 to TRBJ1-4, with TRBD1 as a possible D gene (5 bases). CDR3 length equals 13 residues. V was cut by 5 bases and J by 3 bases, with 7 bases left in between. Germline V gene data show CDR1 as LGHDT and CDR2 as YNNKEL (reference sequence).